At least ten counts were recorded for the clone carrying this T cell receptor (beta chain). Antigen unknown. This specimen comes from a study of T cells in Graves' hyperthyroidism and ophthalmopathy. Study outcomes and limitations: Ophthalmopathy got predicted by the model a median approximately six months before its onset.

Amplified TCR beta CDR3 regions derived from RNA transcripts. TCR CDR3 regions were first amplified by RT-PCR with HTBI primers. A single record per CDR3 protein comes from TCRdb applying MiXCR to the multiplex PCR reads. The sample holds 500,000 to 650,000 distinct CDR3 sequences, about 14% seen once. Looked up from germline, CDR1 is LGHNA and CDR2 is YSLEER. The CDR3 runs to 14 residues. Trimming took off 4 bases at V and 5 bases at J, with 15 bases between the two ends. The chain recombines TRBV4-3 with TRBJ2-7; D is tentatively TRBD1 or TRBD2 (5 bases each). This clonotype was sampled from a woman aged 50 to 65 with Graves' ophthalmopathy. Sequencing used blood. CDR3: CASSRLGTTDEQYF. DNA for the CDR3: TGCGCCAGCAGCCGCCTAGGGACGACCGACGAGCAGTACTTC.